The entry below describes one T cell receptor (beta chain). CDR3 length: 14 residues. The V and J ends lost 1 base and 1 base respectively, with 7 bases between them. Germline V gene lookup returns CDR1 SNHLY and CDR2 FYNNEI. Amplified TCR beta CDR3 regions derived from RNA transcripts. A first-round RT-PCR of the TCR CDR3 used the HTBI primer set. MiXCR, applied by TCRdb to the multiplex PCR reads, yields one record per CDR3 protein. The profile shows about 620,000 distinct CDR3 sequences, roughly 17% of them singletons. The data belong to a study of T cells in Graves' hyperthyroidism and ophthalmopathy. Fresh peripheral blood, 7.5 to 10 ml, yielded the PBMCs.

Source material: blood. This receptor was obtained from a young woman with Graves' hyperthyroidism. The chain couples TRBV2 to TRBJ1-1; no reliable D call. CDR3 in amino acids: CASSEGRQNTEAFF. DNA for the CDR3: TGTGCCAGCAGTGAAGGCCGTCAGAACACTGAAGCTTTCTTT.